The rows below give T cell receptor beta chains drawn from one sample of a study of cytomegalovirus exposure and HLA in healthy donors. Assay used: immunoSEQ multiplex PCR; TCRdb lists only in-frame clones, some missing. The sample contains 60,000 to 70,000 clones, around 78% of which appear only once. The sequencing input was PBMCs. The receptors were sampled from a man aged 40-49 years in good health and CMV-seronegative. Both conserved end residues are trimmed from each CDR3. The D gene is left open where the match is weak.

d_gene	v_gene	j_gene	CDR3aa
TRBD1	TRBV18	TRBJ1-2	ASSPSQGEGANYGYT
TRBD2	TRBV9	TRBJ2-1	ASSVAASGGLLNEQF
NA	TRBV28	TRBJ2-7	ASSFTGSPHYEQY
NA	TRBV29-1	TRBJ1-5	SVATGTHQPQH
NA	TRBV5-5	TRBJ1-1	ASSSQGLGNTEAF
NA	TRBV7-6	TRBJ2-2	ASSVSGASANTGELF
NA	TRBV29-1	TRBJ1-1	SVVRGRLNTEAF
NA	TRBV27	TRBJ2-7	ASSLASAYEQY
TRBD1	TRBV4-1	TRBJ2-2	ASRDRYTGELF
TRBD1	TRBV6-1	TRBJ1-5	ASSKRQGTQPQH
TRBD1	TRBV5-1	TRBJ2-1	ASSLGTGSITYNEQF
TRBD2	TRBV11-2	TRBJ2-5	ASSLVGRGIDEETQY
NA	TRBV11-3	TRBJ2-7	ASSFDRGSYEQY
NA	TRBV12-5	TRBJ2-3	ASGGQAGSTDTQY
NA	TRBV4-1	TRBJ2-7	ASSQAGTGAYEQY
NA	TRBV6-1	TRBJ1-5	ASSLQGSQH
TRBD1	TRBV7-9	TRBJ2-7	ASSREQGTYEQY
NA	TRBV2	TRBJ1-1	ASKPQGFDTEAF
TRBD1	TRBV6-6	TRBJ1-2	ASSYSDNRGLDGYT
NA	TRBV5-6	TRBJ1-2	ASSSPRQVDS